Listed here is a single T cell receptor (beta chain). Its antigen is not identified. This sample stems from a study of cytomegalovirus exposure and HLA in healthy donors. Study details: A subsequent analysis reported that the 120 validation repertoires were produced on the same platform that had also been used for the 500 to 700 first-cohort repertoires. Study-wide results and limits: Under in vitro conditions, three CMV-associated chains were confirmed as specific for CMV antigens.

Germline trimming cut 4 bases from V and 5 bases from J; bases unmatched to any gene: 7. The CDR3 is 14 residues long. CDR1 and CDR2 (germline): SQVTM, ANQGSEA. Clones were read by immunoSEQ multiplex PCR, and TCRdb kept only the in-frame ones, dropping some. The data hold over 200,000 clones, with around 88% observed a single time. This TCR derives from a woman younger than 35 in good health and CMV-seronegative. V usage is TRBV29-1 and J usage is TRBJ2-5; TRBD1 aligns across 10 bases. The sample consisted of PBMCs. The CDR3 loop is CSVGQGALHETQYF. The CDR3 coding sequence is TGCAGCGTTGGACAGGGGGCTCTTCACGAGACCCAGTACTTC.